These 29 T cell receptor beta chains came from one sample sequenced in a study of blood T cells in healthy people across ages. The second PCR ran about 6 to 12 cycles with a sample-barcoded 5' primer and J-beta primers. TCRdb re-called the 5' RACE reads with MiXCR, one entry per CDR3 protein. The sample has roughly 1,800,000 distinct CDR3 sequences, around half seen once. What was sequenced was blood. The receptors were sampled from a woman between 40 and 55 years old in good health.

V and J are TRBV7-8 and TRBJ2-5; TRBD1 matches 7 bases. J gave up 2 bases and V 5 bases, and 8 bases lay outside the gene matches. This CDR3 region has 15 residues. CDR1 and CDR2 (germline): SGHVS, FQNEAQ. CDR3 loop: CASSRRDSPQETQYF. As DNA, the CDR3 is TGTGCCAGCAGCCGACGGGACAGCCCTCAAGAGACCCAGTACTTC.

This chain uses TRBV4-1 with TRBJ2-7; tentative D call: TRBD2 (5 bases). Trimming stripped 5 bases from V and 8 bases from J, with 13 bases between. CDR1 MGHRA and CDR2 YSYEKL come from the germline V gene. The CDR3 length is 12 residues. The CDR3 sequence is CASSTPGSQQYF. CDR3 in DNA: TGCGCCAGCAGCACCCCGGGATCCCAGCAGTACTTC.

This sequence joins TRBV20-1 and TRBJ2-7; D uncertain. Looked up from germline, CDR1 is DFQATT and CDR2 is SNEGSKA (reference sequence). With 5 bases removed from V and 5 bases from J, the gap between germline ends came to 16 bases. The CDR3 covers 13 residues. In nucleotides, the CDR3 is TGCAGTGCTCACGTCCCGCAGATCGACGAGCAGTACTTC. Translation gives CSAHVPQIDEQYF.

The chain links TRBV7-6 to TRBJ2-5; 9 bases fit TRBD2. V was pared by 3 bases and J by 4 bases, with 9 bases of the junction left unmatched. The CDR3 covers 16 residues. The germline gives CDR1 SGHVS, CDR2 FNYEAQ. The CDR3 DNA sequence: TGTGCCAGCAGCTTTTTGACTAGCGGCGTTCGAGAGACCCAGTACTTC. Its protein is CASSFLTSGVRETQYF.

The gene calls are TRBV29-1 and TRBJ2-1; D might be TRBD1 or TRBD2, each matching 5 bases. The CDR3 runs to 14 residues. In germline, CDR1 is SQVTM, CDR2 ANQGSEA. V was pared by 7 bases and J by 2 bases, with 15 bases between. CDR3 sequence reads: CSAPVGGTYNEQFF. The CDR3 region has the DNA TGCAGCGCCCCGGTTGGGGGTACCTACAATGAGCAGTTCTTC.

The V gene is TRBV7-9, the J gene TRBJ2-3; 9 nucleotides align to TRBD1. Germline V gene sequence: CDR1 SEHNR, CDR2 FQNEAQ (reference sequence). The V gene end was trimmed by 4 bases and the J gene end by 3 bases; junction bases not matched to a gene: 8. The length of the CDR3 is 16 residues. The CDR3, as DNA: TGTGCCAGCAGCTCTTCCGGGACAGGGTCGACAGATACGCAGTATTTT. As protein: CASSSSGTGSTDTQYF.

This clonotype was counted only a few times. This chain links TRBV28 with TRBJ2-7; D remains ambiguous. The germline gives CDR1 MDHEN, CDR2 SYDVKM. The V end lost 3 bases, the J end lost 7 bases, and 10 bases lay between the germline ends. The CDR3 totals 12 residues. CDR3 in DNA: TGTGCCAGCAGTTTCTTGTCTCGGGAGCAGTACTTC. This codes for CASSFLSREQYF.

The V call is TRBV20-1, the J call TRBJ1-4; D call uncertain. CDR1 is DFQATT and CDR2 is SNEGSKA in the germline V gene (reference sequence). Trimming took off 1 base at V and 7 bases at J, with 13 bases between the two ends. CDR3 length: 14 amino acids. This chain's CDR3 is CSARVTVPGEKLFF. CDR3 nucleotides: TGCAGTGCTAGAGTTACAGTACCGGGTGAAAAACTGTTTTTT.

J is TRBJ2-7 and V is TRBV5-1; tentatively, D is TRBD2 (5 bases). CDR3 length: 14 residues. The V end was cut by 4 bases, the J end by 4 bases, with 15 bases between. Germline V gives CDR1 SGHRS, CDR2 YFSETQ. CDR3 loop: CASSKQNREYEQYF. The DNA of the CDR3 is TGCGCCAGCAGCAAACAGAATAGGGAGTACGAGCAGTACTTC.

This clonotype appeared a few times. The chain recombines TRBV9 with TRBJ2-3; D might be TRBD2 (6 bases). Germline V gene data show CDR1 as SGDLS and CDR2 as YYNGEE. Trimming left V 0 bases short and J 3 bases short, with 8 bases between. The CDR3 loop spans 14 amino acids. DNA of the CDR3: TGTGCCAGCAGCGTAGGTCGGGAGACAGATACGCAGTATTTT. Translation: CASSVGRETDTQYF.

This clonotype has only a few counts. This chain links TRBV12-3 or TRBV12-4 with TRBJ2-5; D is tentatively TRBD1 or TRBD2 (7 bases each). V lost 8 bases and J lost 6, with 16 bases in between. The CDR3 totals 13 residues. CDR3 in amino acids: CASHPGGGKTQYF. CDR3 coding DNA: TGTGCCAGCCACCCAGGGGGGGGGAAGACCCAGTACTTC.

J is TRBJ2-1 and V is TRBV28, with 9 bases aligning to TRBD2. This CDR3 has 15 amino acids. Unmatched junction bases numbered 10, after V lost 6 bases and J lost 7 bases. The germline V gene has CDR1 MDHEN and CDR2 SYDVKM. CDR3: CASSSPGLARNEQFF. The CDR3 bases are TGTGCCAGCAGCTCCCCGGGACTAGCCCGTAATGAGCAGTTCTTC.

The rearrangement joins TRBV4-3 to TRBJ2-5; 9 bases match TRBD2. V shed 2 bases and J 1 base; nucleotides not matched to a gene: 8. From germline, CDR1 is LGHNA and CDR2 YSLEER. The CDR3 spans 17 residues. CDR3 sequence reads: CASSQSIVSGGQETQYF. For the CDR3, the DNA is TGCGCCAGCAGCCAATCTATAGTTAGCGGGGGCCAAGAGACCCAGTACTTC.

This chain connects TRBV7-2 to TRBJ2-7, with D perhaps TRBD1 or TRBD2 (6 bases each). V was trimmed by 1 base and J by 2 bases, leaving 15 bases between them. From germline, CDR1 is SGHTA and CDR2 FQGNSA. This CDR3 contains 16 residues. This chain's CDR3 is CASSLGGVGAPYEQYF. The CDR3 coding sequence is TGTGCCAGCAGCTTAGGCGGGGTGGGGGCCCCCTACGAGCAGTACTTC.

V gene TRBV6-2 or TRBV6-3 combines with J gene TRBJ1-2, with 7 bases that match TRBD1. There are 17 residues in the CDR3. Germline CDR1 and CDR2: MNHEY and SVGEGT. Losses at the gene ends were 6 bases for V and 4 bases for J; bases not matched to a gene: 17. The CDR3: CASRSPGTETPFYGYTF. In nucleotides, the CDR3 is TGTGCCAGCAGATCACCCGGGACAGAAACTCCCTTCTATGGCTACACCTTC.

The rearrangement links TRBV7-2 to TRBJ1-1; D is perhaps TRBD1 (6 bases). Germline CDR1 and CDR2: SGHTA and FQGNSA. The CDR3 is made up of 14 amino acids. The V gene lost 1 base and the J gene lost 6 bases, with 12 bases spanning the gap. The CDR3, as DNA: TGTGCCAGCAGCTTAGAACAGGGAGTGTCTGAAGCTTTCTTT. It encodes CASSLEQGVSEAFF.

This clonotype showed up many times. The chain recombines TRBV29-1 with TRBJ2-4; unclear D gene. V was shortened by 5 bases and J by 8 bases, with 10 bases between the two germline ends. Germline V gene sequence: CDR1 SQVTM, CDR2 ANQGSEA. The CDR3 has 11 residues. The CDR3 DNA is TGCAGCGTTTACGGGCAGGACATTCAGTACTTC. As protein: CSVYGQDIQYF.

The sample holds a few counts of this clonotype. The chain couples TRBV29-1 to TRBJ2-1, with 8 bases identical to TRBD1. V trimming: 7 bases; J trimming: 7 bases; junction bases outside the gene matches: 12. The CDR3 has 14 residues. Germline CDR1 and CDR2: SQVTM and ANQGSEA. The CDR3, as DNA: TGCAGCGCCGAAGGGACAGGATGGAGGAATGAGCAGTTCTTC. Protein product: CSAEGTGWRNEQFF.

This chain uses TRBV7-9 with TRBJ1-6; 7 bases match TRBD1. CDR1 and CDR2 from the germline V gene are SEHNR and FQNEAQ (reference sequence). The CDR3 runs to 14 residues. V dropped 5 bases and J dropped 9; count of bases not matched to a gene: 7. Written as DNA, the CDR3 is TGTGCCAGCAGCACTACAGGGGTTAGTTCACCCCTCCACTTT. Protein: CASSTTGVSSPLHF.

The CDR3: CASRYEETQYF. CDR3 bases: TGTGCCAGCAGATATGAAGAGACCCAGTACTTC. V gene TRBV7-2 combines with J gene TRBJ2-5; no clear D gene. This CDR3 region has 11 residues. The V gene's germline CDR1 is SGHTA and CDR2 FQGNSA. V was pared by 6 bases and J by 3 bases, with 5 bases between.

The V and J genes are TRBV6-2 or TRBV6-3 and TRBJ2-3; weak D call: TRBD2 (7 bases). Trimming took 4 bases from V and 1 from J, leaving 36 bases between them. In germline, CDR1 is MNHEY, CDR2 SVGEGT. The length of the CDR3 is 23 residues. DNA for the CDR3: TGTGCCAGCAGTTTATTCCCGGGACGGGGGGCGAATCCCCCTACGATGGGCACAGATACGCAGTATTTT. Its protein product is CASSLFPGRGANPPTMGTDTQYF.

This clonotype showed up just a few times. The genes are TRBV7-2 and TRBJ2-3; 10 bases are a match to TRBD2. The CDR3 length is 15 residues. The J segment lost 8 bases and the V segment lost 0 bases, leaving 5 bases of the junction unmatched. Germline V gene data show CDR1 as SGHTA and CDR2 as FQGNSA. The CDR3 protein is CASSLALPSGGTQYF. The DNA of the CDR3 is TGTGCCAGCAGCTTAGCGCTGCCTAGCGGGGGTACGCAGTATTTT.

This clonotype was seen a few times. The chain carries TRBV2 and TRBJ2-5, with D maybe TRBD2 (6 bases). CDR1 is SNHLY and CDR2 is FYNNEI in the germline V gene. Deletions cut 7 bases from V and 0 bases from J, with 18 bases between. This CDR3 comprises 16 residues. CDR3 residues: CASNRVGRRNQETQYF. For the CDR3, the DNA is TGTGCCAGCAACCGGGTAGGGAGGAGGAACCAAGAGACCCAGTACTTC. Drawing the rest from reference TRBV2 and TRBJ2-5, the complete variable domain is EPEVTQTPSHQVTQMGQEVILRCVPISNHLYFYWYRQILGQKVEFLVSFYNNEISEKSEIFDDQFSVERPDGSNFTLKIRSTKLEDSAMYFCASNRVGRRNQETQYFGPGTRLLVL.

The chain is built from TRBV5-1 and TRBJ2-7; TRBD1 might be the D (5 bases). Germline V gene data show CDR1 as SGHRS and CDR2 as YFSETQ. CDR3 size: 16 residues. Trimming pared 2 bases from V and 3 bases from J, leaving 18 bases between. CDR3 bases: TGCGCCAGCAGCTTTTGGGATTATGGACAAGTCTACGAGCAGTACTTC. This gives the protein CASSFWDYGQVYEQYF.

V gene TRBV20-1 combines with J gene TRBJ2-5, with D possibly matching TRBD2 (6 bases). The CDR3 sequence is 13 residues long. Germline CDR1 and CDR2: DFQATT and SNEGSKA (reference sequence). V was clipped by 3 bases and J by 5 bases, with 13 bases between them. CDR3 sequence (DNA): TGCAGTGCTAGTGACGGGGGACGGGAGACCCAGTACTTC. It translates to CSASDGGRETQYF.

The genes are TRBV21-1 and TRBJ2-7. TRBV21-1 represents a pseudogene. This CDR3 is 17 amino acids long. CDR3 residues: CASSKFSLRGGSYEQYF. Written as DNA, the CDR3 is TGTGCCAGCAGCAAATTTTCCTTGCGAGGTGGCTCCTACGAGCAGTACTTC.

A few counts support this clonotype. The rearrangement joins TRBV10-3 to TRBJ2-5; D is possibly TRBD2 (5 bases). Trimming took off 0 bases at V and 11 bases at J, with 13 bases between the two ends. Per the germline V gene, CDR1 is ENHRY and CDR2 is SYGVKD. CDR3 length: 13 amino acids. The CDR3 loop is CAISESEAGEQYF. CDR3 in DNA: TGTGCCATCAGTGAGTCAGAGGCGGGTGAGCAGTACTTC.

The J gene is TRBJ2-1, the V gene TRBV7-2, with TRBD2 identical over 10 bases. Trimming took 1 base from V and 6 from J; bases not matched to a gene: 6. Germline V gives CDR1 SGHTA, CDR2 FQGNSA. The CDR3 consists of 16 residues. In DNA, the CDR3 is TGTGCCAGCAGCTTAGAATCCCAGCGGGGGGGCAATGAGCAGTTCTTC. It translates to CASSLESQRGGNEQFF.

This rearrangement joins TRBV20-1 to TRBJ2-1; 8 bases agree with TRBD2. Germline CDR1 is DFQATT and CDR2 is SNEGSKA (reference sequence). The CDR3 sequence is 15 residues long. After removal of 3 bases from V and 6 bases from J, the junction contained 10 bases not matched to a gene. In nucleotides, the CDR3 is TGCAGTGCTAGGCCTCTGGGCGGGGGGTTCAATGAGCAGTTCTTC. Encoded protein: CSARPLGGGFNEQFF.